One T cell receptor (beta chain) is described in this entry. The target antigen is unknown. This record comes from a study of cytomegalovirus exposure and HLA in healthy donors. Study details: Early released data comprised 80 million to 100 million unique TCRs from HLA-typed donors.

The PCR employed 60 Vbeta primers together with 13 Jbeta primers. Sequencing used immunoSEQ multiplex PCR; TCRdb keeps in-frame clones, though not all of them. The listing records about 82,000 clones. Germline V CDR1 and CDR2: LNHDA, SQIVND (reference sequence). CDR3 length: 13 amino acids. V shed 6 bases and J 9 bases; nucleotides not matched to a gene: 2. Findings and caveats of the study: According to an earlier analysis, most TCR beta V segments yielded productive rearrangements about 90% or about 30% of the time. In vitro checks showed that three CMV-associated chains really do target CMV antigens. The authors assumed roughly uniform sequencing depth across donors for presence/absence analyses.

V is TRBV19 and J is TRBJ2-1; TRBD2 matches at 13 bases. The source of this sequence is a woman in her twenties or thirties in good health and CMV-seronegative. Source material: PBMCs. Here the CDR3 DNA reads TGTGCCAGTAGACTAGCGGGGGGGTCTGAGCAGTTCTTC. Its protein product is CASRLAGGSEQFF.